The 7 T cell receptor beta chains reported below all come from one sample, sequenced in a study of blood T cell repertoires in COVID-19. Using immunoSEQ multiplex PCR, the repertoire was profiled, and TCRdb retains in-frame clones only, with some absent. Of about 69,000 clones in the sample, 90% were seen once. Sample: peripheral blood. The receptor set was obtained from a man between 50 and 59 years old with acute or convalescent COVID-19.

J is TRBJ1-1 and V is TRBV5-1; 9 bases map to TRBD1. CDR1 is SGHRS, CDR2 YFSETQ, per germline. The CDR3 extends over 15 amino acids. V lost 2 bases, J lost 4 bases, and 6 bases stayed unmatched. CDR3 bases: TGCGCCAGCAGCTTACCGGGACAGGGAGGCACTGAAGCTTTCTTT. Translated: CASSLPGQGGTEAFF.

The V gene is TRBV19, the J gene TRBJ1-1; D uncertain. This CDR3 spans 15 amino acids. Germline V lookup: CDR1 LNHDA, CDR2 SQIVND (reference sequence). The V end was cut by 4 bases, the J end by 1 base, with 13 bases between. CDR3 coding DNA: TGTGCCAGTAGTAGCGGAGGTACCCCGAACACTGAAGCTTTCTTT. Encoded protein: CASSSGGTPNTEAFF.

This chain uses TRBV5-5 with TRBJ2-7, with a possible D match to TRBD2 (5 bases). The CDR3 loop spans 12 amino acids. CDR1 SGHKS and CDR2 YYEKEE come from the germline V gene (reference sequence). Trimming pared 4 bases from V and 4 bases from J, leaving 9 bases between. Here the CDR3 reads CASSGSSYEQYF. CDR3 DNA: TGTGCCAGCAGCGGGAGTAGTTACGAGCAGTACTTC.

This chain connects TRBV6-2 or TRBV6-3 to TRBJ2-1, with D tentatively TRBD2 (5 bases). The CDR3 has 13 amino acids. Germline V lookup: CDR1 MNHEY, CDR2 SVGEGT. V lost 6 bases and J lost 10, with 16 bases in between. The CDR3: CASSPRLSGEQFF. In DNA, the CDR3 is TGTGCCAGCAGCCCTCGGCTCTCGGGAGAGCAGTTCTTC.

The chain recombines TRBV3-1 (or the pseudogene TRBV3-2) with TRBJ1-5; D gene uncertain. CDR1 is LGHDT and CDR2 is YNNKEL in the germline V gene (reference sequence). With 3 bases removed from V and 0 bases from J, the gap between germline ends came to 12 bases. The CDR3 runs 16 residues. For the CDR3, the DNA is TGTGCCAGCAGCCACCCGAGCGGGGATAGCAATCAGCCCCAGCATTTT. It translates to CASSHPSGDSNQPQHF.

The chain has TRBV19 and TRBJ2-7; 8 positions agree with TRBD2. Losses at the gene ends were 7 bases for V and 5 bases for J; bases not matched to a gene: 10. Germline lookup yields CDR1 LNHDA and CDR2 SQIVND (reference sequence). The CDR3 contains 14 residues. The CDR3 region is CASTDGRASDEQYF. CDR3 nucleotide sequence: TGTGCCAGTACCGACGGGAGGGCCTCGGACGAGCAGTACTTC.

This clone was seen just once. This rearrangement joins TRBV4-3 to TRBJ2-1; 11 bases align to TRBD2. The CDR3 consists of 15 residues. V lost 4 bases and J lost 4; bases outside the gene matches: 3. Germline loops: CDR1 LGHNA, CDR2 YSLEER. The chain's CDR3 is CASSRGLAEYNEQFF. Here the CDR3 DNA reads TGCGCCAGCAGCCGGGGACTAGCGGAATACAATGAGCAGTTCTTC.